This T cell receptor beta chain was sequenced for a study of cytotoxic CD8 clonotypes in ibrutinib-treated CLL (TCRdb year 2021). With regard to the full study: In this cohort, approximately 15 patients were treatment-naive and ten to eleven were relapsed/refractory, while around 18 had unmutated IGHV. Responses were partial in roughly 24 patients and complete in 2; after median about 70 months follow-up, around 14 stayed in remission and roughly twelve progressed. Response samples were taken after a median of 12 months on treatment, ranging from about 6 to 40 months. On average, each sample had approximately 250,000 productive templates and 96,000 or so productive rearrangements. Longitudinal samples were available for about 30% of the roughly 90 trial participants. Cryopreserved peripheral blood mononuclear cells were collected before treatment, at response, and at either disease progression or sustained remission. Patients were still on ibrutinib when every remission and progressive disease sample was collected.

Concerning this clone: No antigen is known for it. No much larger clonotype is one base removed from it; base qualities were not supplied.

The sample's time point label, decoded: approximately 2 years on ibrutinib. For TCR beta library preparation, 1.5 to 2 micrograms of genomic DNA were extracted from the cryopreserved PBMCs. High-throughput TCR beta sequencing was performed on longitudinal blood samples from CLL patients receiving ibrutinib monotherapy. The patients took part in an open-label, single-center phase 2 trial of ibrutinib monotherapy. CDR1 is given as LNHDA and CDR2 as SQIVND, both from the germline V gene (reference sequence). From the cysteine up to the phenylalanine, the CDR3 has a length of 14 residues. CDR3 DNA only is kept here, 42 bases in frame from base 1. The trim is 6 bases for V and 2 bases for J, with a gap of 12 bases between the germline ends. General findings and caveats noted by the study authors: Baseline clonality was found to be higher than that of age-matched healthy donors and was strongly correlated with circulating CD8+ T-cell counts. Clonality increased at ibrutinib response, stayed stable in sustained remission, and fell back toward baseline at progression. Sampling times were not matched between patients in sustained remission and patients whose disease was progressing, and lymph node repertoires were not examined. Public clonotypes were rare and either shrank or stayed stable during treatment, and the rise in clonality at ibrutinib response reflected expansion of private clonotypes.

The goal of deep resolution MiSeq sequencing was a depth between 1 in 1 million and 1 in 200,000 T cells, and coverage averaged 10x per clonotype. TCR beta libraries were generated with the immunoSEQ hsTCRB Kit. Concerning the study's data processing: ImmunoSEQ Data Assistant and ImmunoSEQ Analyzer were used for data analysis, and V, D and J genes were assigned according to IMGT definitions. Clonality, with values ranging from 0 to 1, was calculated as one minus the normalized Shannon entropy of productive rearrangement frequencies. Only overrepresented clonotypes making up at least 0.05% of the repertoire of each patient were included in the public clonotype analysis. Thirteen repertoires from age-matched healthy donors, obtained from immuneACCESS, served as clonality controls. TCRdb provides this immuneACCESS table in a form limited to in-frame rearrangements. Some clones are lacking; in checked studies, under half of them reflect an unresolved V gene, and why the rest are absent is not known. From that table come the V and J calls and clone size; the DNA was used to work out D and trimming. This sample is represented by about 160,000 clones; under 85% of them were singletons. Of the sample, 3.5% to 5.5% is held by the ten largest clones.

The sequence is built from TRBV19 and TRBJ2-3; TRBD1 might be the D gene, on 5 matching bases. The specimen comprised PBMCs, sampled after 24 months of ibrutinib treatment. The TCR comes from a human donor with chronic lymphocytic leukemia. The DNA is TGTGCCAGTAGCAGACAGCCCTACACAGATACGCAGTATTTT. It translates to CASSRQPYTDTQYF.